This T cell receptor (beta chain) originates from a study of long-term antiretroviral therapy in people with HIV (dated by TCRdb to between 2021 and 2024). Regarding the study in general: The earliest samples were collected about a decade before the 2015 WHO recommendation for immediate ART, when ART was typically delayed until CD4 counts fell. A retrospective serial study tested whether changes in peripheral blood TRB repertoire composition and diversity were associated with ART initiation and durable HIV suppression. From 30 to 35 adults with confirmed HIV infection, the cohort provided under 250 cryopreserved PBMC samples, gathered serially across a mean of around 6 years (range 1-12). About 35% of the 30 participants with HIV were female. No cross-contamination during QIAcube processing turned up in test extractions that ran a monoclonal T-cell line alongside 30 to 35 polyclonal samples. What the work shows at the level of the full study, not this receptor alone: Samples dated from about 2004 to 2018, and the ART regimens used may be less effective than current ones. Expanded TRB clones identified before ART initiation dominated the repertoire at all time points, although this dominance fluctuated and declined in many PLHIV after ART. Inferences about post-ART repertoire changes are limited because no data were available on ART adherence, viral resistance or therapy changes. Because cell numbers in pre-ART samples were limited, unsorted PBMC were profiled instead of sorted CD4+ and CD8+ T cells. Compared with controls, HIV repertoires had narrower CDR3 length ranges, and the network structure pointed to an antigen-experienced repertoire that shifted only slightly toward naive after ART. Because PBMC availability was limited, only the TCR beta chain was sequenced, with no alpha chain pairing. Starting ART was linked to a significant rise in TRB diversity, yet even after long-term ART the diversity remained significantly lower than in transplant donor controls.

The germline V gene yields SGHRS for CDR1 and YFSETQ for CDR2. From cysteine to phenylalanine, the CDR3 is 13 amino acids long. Of the read, only the CDR3 DNA is kept; its 39 bases are in frame from base 1. Trimming removed 0 bases from V and 4 bases from J, leaving 4 bases between the germline ends. Sequencing of the TRB variable region was done with the immunoSEQ hsTCRB v3.0 assay at survey level resolution. TRB sequencing targeted a depth of about 40,000-50,000 T-cell genomes per sample. An Illumina MiSeq with a v3 150-cycle kit was used to sequence the pooled TRB libraries. In the authors' own workflow: Repertoire analysis was run in R within a reproducible Nextflow workflow that covered QC, data transformation and analysis. LymphoSeq2, an R package for exploring AIRR-Seq data, was used to implement custom analyses. Several samples yielding fewer than 5000 total TRB sequences were excluded, leaving 188 analyzed HIV repertoires. Among the roughly 200 retained HIV repertoires, 55 to 60 were collected before ART initiation and 120 to 140 after ART initiation. Each repertoire was downsampled to 5000 TRB nucleotide sequences, and summary statistics were averaged across 100 downsampling iterations. Only TRB sequences with CDR3 regions of at least seven amino acids were retained for analysis. Diversity was measured with a Shannon entropy-derived clonality score and the Gini coefficient. Repertoire networks linked the top 5000 CDR3 amino acid sequences whenever two sequences differed by an edit distance of one. GLIPH2 predicted antigen specificity groups and MHC restriction for TRB CDR3 amino acid sequences. To flag known CMV, EBV, HIV or tissue antigen associations, CDR3 amino acid sequences were matched against VDJdb and McPAS-TCR. Pre-ART, post-ART and control groups were compared with Wilcoxon signed-rank tests and Holm-Bonferroni correction. The clones in this table, taken by TCRdb from immuneACCESS, are in-frame only. Not every clone is retained; where verified, under half of the shortfall comes from an unresolved V gene, and the cause of the rest is unknown. V, J and clone size derive from that table, while D and trimming were established from the DNA sequence. Here the sample has about 21,000 clones; 65% to 80% occur a single time. More than 9% of the sample is in the top ten clones.

To be included, a participant needed at least one PBMC sample from before ART initiation plus at least two post-ART samples. Every participant with HIV received treatment in the United States of America. Before DNA extraction, cryopreserved samples of about 1-11 million PBMC were thawed and then washed. At the time of the earliest PBMC sample, participants with HIV were aged between about 23 and 54 years. PBMC samples from each participant spanned 1-4 timepoints before ART initiation and 2-8 timepoints after ART initiation, with a median of 7 samples. For every participant, serial HIV viral load, CD4+ T-cell count, ART history and demographic data were obtained. Using a Qiagen kit on a QIAcube, genomic DNA was extracted from unsorted PBMC, with samples processed in batches of 12. Comments on this clone: What this receptor recognizes is not known. The input lacks base qualities; no much larger clone sits a single base away.

Sequencing used unsorted PBMCs, obtained 4.1 years after starting antiretroviral therapy. Recombination connected TRBV5-1 to TRBJ2-2; no D gene call is confident. This clonotype was sampled from a woman in her 40s with HIV. The CDR3 protein: CASSLGSTGELFF. The sequence in DNA is TGCGCCAGCAGCTTGGGAAGCACCGGGGAGCTGTTTTTT.